This T cell receptor (beta chain) was captured by sequencing in a study of Graves' ophthalmopathy and Graves' hyperthyroidism. Study-level points and caveats: Clonotypes were expanded in thyroid at above 0.001 frequency, and most also appeared in blood.

The germline V gene encodes CDR1 DFQATT and CDR2 SNEGSKA (reference sequence). The CDR3 contains 9 residues. This clonotype occurred many times. Antigen: not known. A read error may account for a junction end that differs from germline. Other autoimmune diseases, uncontrolled infections, pregnancy or lactation led to the exclusion of patients. Orbital computed tomography and thyroid ultrasound, along with TRAb, serum thyroxine and clinical symptoms, underpinned diagnosis. Isolation of PBMCs was performed using 9.5 to 10 ml of fresh peripheral blood. RNA transcripts served as template for amplifying TCR beta CDR3 sequences. Amplification began with first-round RT-PCR using HTBI primers, then second-round multiplex PCR was performed. TCRdb re-called the multiplex PCR reads with MiXCR, one entry per CDR3 protein. Of about 740,000 distinct CDR3 sequences listed, around 40% are singletons.

The sample was peripheral blood. The TCR originated in an adult man with Graves' ophthalmopathy. The V and J genes are TRBV20-1 and TRBJ1-2; no clear D. The CDR3 protein is CSAGYDYTF. In DNA form, the CDR3 reads TGCAGTGCGGGGTATGACTACACCTTC.